A single sample is the source of the 22 T cell receptor beta chains below, sequenced in a study of metastatic and nonmetastatic thyroid tumors. Using MiXCR, TCRdb re-called clones from the PCR reads. This repertoire shows tens of thousands of clones, approximately 25% found once; its top ten account for roughly 15%. Prior to thyroid surgery, none of the patients had received any treatment. Material for sequencing was tumor tissue. The receptors were gathered from a female donor with papillary thyroid cancer or a benign thyroid nodule (not recorded which). Some clones in this sample may be carry-over from other donors' samples.

This clone was recorded a few times. At one end, the junction sequence differs from germline, possibly due to a read error. The chain joins TRBV5-1 to TRBJ2-1; 13 bases map to TRBD2. Germline values: CDR1 SGHRS, CDR2 YFSETQ. This CDR3 spans 14 amino acids. The CDR3 sequence is CASRLGLAGSEQFF. In DNA form, the CDR3 reads TGCGCCAGCAGATTGGGACTAGCGGGGTCTGAGCAGTTCTTC.

This clone has at least ten counts. The chain has TRBV2 and TRBJ2-1, with D possibly matching TRBD2 (5 bases). The CDR3 consists of 13 residues. The V gene's germline CDR1 is SNHLY and CDR2 FYNNEI. With 7 bases removed from V and 2 bases from J, the gap between germline ends came to 9 bases. CDR3 protein: CASKIGTYNEQFF. As DNA, the CDR3 is TGTGCCAGCAAGATCGGGACCTACAATGAGCAGTTCTTC.

DNA for the CDR3: TGTGCCAGCTCACCGTCTACGCGCATTAACGAGCAGTACTTC. Its protein is CASSPSTRINEQYF. The chain couples TRBV18 to TRBJ2-7, with D unresolved. Germline loops: CDR1 KGHSH, CDR2 LQKENI. The CDR3 is 14 residues long. V dropped 3 bases and J dropped 5 bases, with 14 bases sitting between them. The complete variable domain, with remaining parts taken from reference TRBV18 and TRBJ2-7, reads NAGVMQNPRHLVRRRGQEARLRCSPMKGHSHVYWYRQLPEEGLKFMVYLQKENIIDESGMPKERFSAEFPKEGPSILRIQQVVRGDSAAYFCASSPSTRINEQYFGPGTRLTVT.

This clone was counted ten times or more. The chain links TRBV20-1 to TRBJ1-2; 11 bases are shared with TRBD1. After removal of 3 bases from V and 5 bases from J, the junction contained 11 bases not matched to a gene. The CDR3 covers 16 residues. CDR1 is DFQATT, CDR2 SNEGSKA, per germline (reference sequence). The CDR3 coding sequence is TGCAGTGCTAGCCCTGGCCCAGGACAGGGGGCTTATGGCTACACCTTC. Residues: CSASPGPGQGAYGYTF.

In its sample, this clone ranks as large. V is TRBV3-1 and J is TRBJ2-3; D remains ambiguous. This CDR3 region has 12 residues. CDR1 and CDR2 from the germline V gene are LGHDT and YNNKEL (reference sequence). Trimming stripped 5 bases from V and 0 bases from J, with 3 bases between. This CDR3 is CASSYSTDTQYF. As DNA, the CDR3 is TGTGCCAGCAGCTACAGCACAGATACGCAGTATTTT.

This clone was seen many times. V gene TRBV3-1 combines with J gene TRBJ1-2; no definite D call. In germline, CDR1 is LGHDT, CDR2 YNNKEL (reference sequence). The CDR3 is 14 amino acids. Between the trimmed V and J ends, which lost 0 bases and 7 bases, there was a span of 12 bases. This chain's CDR3 is CASSQDLLAGGYTF. The CDR3 region has the DNA TGTGCCAGCAGCCAAGATCTCCTTGCCGGTGGCTACACCTTC.

V gene TRBV18 combines with J gene TRBJ2-1, with a weak D call TRBD1 (6 bases). The CDR3 length is 14 residues. Trimming cost V 6 bases and J 5 bases, with 14 bases left between them. Germline loops: CDR1 KGHSH, CDR2 LQKENI. In DNA form, the CDR3 reads TGTGCCAGCTCGCCAGGGGAGAACAACAATGAGCAGTTCTTC. Residues: CASSPGENNNEQFF.

This clone has at least ten counts. This CDR3 is also generated by other DNA sequences in the sample. The V gene is TRBV28, the J gene TRBJ2-7, with a weak D call TRBD1 (5 bases). Germline V lookup: CDR1 MDHEN, CDR2 SYDVKM. The CDR3 spans 14 residues. The V end lost 0 bases, the J end lost 1 base, and 7 bases lay between the germline ends. Here the CDR3 DNA reads TGTGCCAGCAGTTTATGGGACATATCCTACGAGCAGTACTTC. This translates into CASSLWDISYEQYF.

On this clone itself: Sequence at one end of the junction differs from germline and may be a read error. This rearrangement joins TRBV6-1 to TRBJ1-5, with no clear D. Germline V CDR1 and CDR2: MNHNS, SASEGT. The CDR3 totals 13 residues. This CDR3 is CASSLDSNQSQHF. The CDR3 DNA reads as TGTGCCAGCAGTTTGGATAGTAATCAGTCCCAGCATTTT.

This clone is medium-sized (0.01 to 0.1%) in the sample. This chain uses TRBV6-1 with TRBJ2-1, with 7 bases fitting TRBD1. This CDR3 comprises 13 residues. Germline values: CDR1 MNHNS, CDR2 SASEGT. J lost 14 bases, V lost 6 bases, and 13 bases had no gene match. CDR3 residues: CASSASIDREKFF. CDR3 sequence (DNA): TGTGCCAGCAGCGCTTCAATAGACAGGGAGAAGTTCTTC.

This chain links TRBV2 with TRBJ2-1; 10 bases are shared with TRBD2. Unmatched junction bases numbered 6, after V lost 6 bases and J lost 10 bases. Germline lookup yields CDR1 SNHLY and CDR2 FYNNEI. The CDR3 loop spans 13 amino acids. CDR3 sequence reads: CASSTPGLAEQFF. In DNA, the CDR3 is TGTGCCAGCAGCACACCGGGACTAGCGGAGCAGTTCTTC.

V and J are TRBV20-1 and TRBJ1-1; no firm D call. This CDR3 spans 11 amino acids. The germline gives CDR1 DFQATT, CDR2 SNEGSKA (reference sequence). V dropped 2 bases and J dropped 3 bases, with 4 bases sitting between them. CDR3 loop: CSARPYTEAFF. DNA for the CDR3: TGCAGTGCTAGACCCTACACTGAAGCTTTCTTT.

This clone showed up just a few times. The rearrangement links TRBV27 to TRBJ2-7, with 9 positions matching TRBD1. Germline V CDR1 and CDR2: MNHEY, SMNVEV (reference sequence). Losses at the gene ends were 5 bases for V and 4 bases for J; bases not matched to a gene: 6. The CDR3 runs to 14 residues. The CDR3 here is CASSLQGARYEQYF. The CDR3 DNA reads as TGTGCCAGCAGTCTACAGGGGGCGCGGTACGAGCAGTACTTC.

This clone showed up many times. The chain is built from TRBV7-2 and TRBJ1-2; D unclear. The germline V and J ends were trimmed by 7 bases and 0 bases, with 9 bases remaining between them. The CDR3 covers 13 residues. Per germline, CDR1 SGHTA and CDR2 FQGNSA. CDR3 protein: CASIINPNYGYTF. CDR3 nucleotides: TGTGCCAGCATAATTAACCCTAACTATGGCTACACCTTC.

This chain connects TRBV6-1 to TRBJ2-3; TRBD1 might be the D (5 bases). Trimming cost V 8 bases and J 2 bases, with 14 bases left between them. The CDR3 runs 14 residues. Germline V gives CDR1 MNHNS, CDR2 SASEGT. The CDR3 loop is CASGGAEATDTQYF. CDR3 nucleotides: TGTGCCAGCGGTGGGGCCGAAGCCACAGATACGCAGTATTTT.

The chain recombines TRBV20-1 with TRBJ2-2, with a tentative D call TRBD1 (6 bases). Deletions cut 6 bases from V and 3 bases from J, with 17 bases between. This CDR3 region has 15 residues. Germline V lookup: CDR1 DFQATT, CDR2 SNEGSKA (reference sequence). The CDR3 reads CSAAWDNTHTGELFF. CDR3 bases: TGCAGTGCAGCATGGGACAACACCCACACCGGGGAGCTGTTTTTT.

In its sample, this clone was seen a few times. This rearrangement joins TRBV5-4 to TRBJ1-1; weak D call: TRBD1 (6 bases). V was trimmed by 5 bases and J by 6 bases, leaving 14 bases between them. Germline V gene sequence: CDR1 SGHNT, CDR2 YYREEE (reference sequence). The CDR3 has 13 amino acids. The CDR3 protein is CASRYGQYAEAFF. DNA for the CDR3: TGTGCCAGCAGATATGGACAGTATGCTGAAGCTTTCTTT.

The table lists this clone with a few counts. This chain connects TRBV6-2 or TRBV6-3 to TRBJ2-7; perhaps TRBD1 as D (6 bases). The CDR3 spans 13 residues. From germline, CDR1 is MNHEY and CDR2 SVGEGT. Trimming pared 4 bases from V and 6 bases from J, leaving 13 bases between. Written as DNA, the CDR3 is TGTGCCAGCAGTTTTGGGACATGGCCCGAGCAGTACTTC. Translation: CASSFGTWPEQYF.

The chain employs TRBV5-1 and TRBJ2-3, with D possibly TRBD2 on 5 matching bases. V lost 3 bases and J 7 bases, leaving 18 bases between the germline ends. The CDR3 is made up of 15 amino acids. The germline gives CDR1 SGHRS, CDR2 YFSETQ. Written as DNA, the CDR3 is TGCGCCAGCAGCTCTACTGGGAGTGAGATGAATACGCAGTATTTT. This gives the protein CASSSTGSEMNTQYF. The full variable domain, rest sourced from reference TRBV5-1 and TRBJ2-3, is KAGVTQTPRYLIKTRGQQVTLSCSPISGHRSVSWYQQTPGQGLQFLFEYFSETQRNKGNFPGRFSGRQFSNSRSEMNVSTLELGDSALYLCASSSTGSEMNTQYFGPGTRLTVL.

The chain uses TRBV29-1 and TRBJ1-1; 7 bases match TRBD1. Germline CDR1 and CDR2: SQVTM and ANQGSEA. V was pared by 4 bases and J by 1 base, with 0 bases of the junction left unmatched. The CDR3 length is 12 residues. The CDR3 DNA follows: TGCAGCGTTGGGACAGGGAACACTGAAGCTTTCTTT. Translated: CSVGTGNTEAFF.

The V call is TRBV11-2, the J call TRBJ1-2, with D perhaps TRBD1 (6 bases). Germline loops: CDR1 SGHAT, CDR2 FQNNGV. This CDR3 contains 16 residues. Trimming pared 1 base from V and 3 bases from J, leaving 15 bases between. CDR3 region: CASSLGPGAGDYGYTF. CDR3 nucleotides: TGTGCCAGCAGCTTAGGCCCGGGGGCAGGCGACTATGGCTACACCTTC.

This clone was counted many times. This sequence joins TRBV6-6 and TRBJ1-2; 11 bases agree with TRBD1. The ends lost 2 bases at V and 2 bases at J; junction bases unmatched: 4. This CDR3 comprises 16 residues. Germline assignment: CDR1 MNHNY and CDR2 SVGAGI (reference sequence). The CDR3 reads CASSYVRTGGNYGYTF. CDR3 DNA: TGTGCCAGCAGTTACGTTCGGACAGGGGGCAACTATGGCTACACCTTC.